The T cell receptor beta chain described here comes from a study of shared clonotypes between healthy human individuals (TCRdb year 2020). Background for the entire study: Three men and two women, aged 18 to 49 years, made up the cohort. For each donor, CD4 naive and CD4 memory were each run on three plates, CD8 naive on two plates, and CD8 memory on one plate. The study deeply sequenced blood TCR repertoires of five healthy adults to estimate repertoire size and the extent of clonotype sharing between individuals. Different laboratories and diverse techniques were used to prepare libraries and sequence TCR repertoires, to increase sequencing depth and limit assay-specific biases. Per donor, leukapheresis produced somewhere between about 0.8 and 9 billion PBMCs. Beyond this particular receptor, the publication reports: Higher generation probabilities were observed for clonotypes shared by all four sorted-subset donors than for non-shared clonotypes. Even with the large sequencing depth, rarefaction of the sorted-subset datasets indicated that sequencing was incomplete. Sampling was restricted to blood, and TCR repertoires in tissues likely differ from the TCR repertoires found in blood. Naive subsets generally had larger estimated clonotype richness than memory subsets. Pairwise subsampling indicated that sequencing depth was expected to affect the degree of clonotype sharing among donors. Because the study included a small number of donors, the genetic and exposure-history diversity represented was limited. Sharing across several donors was observed for approximately 5% of naive CD4, under 4% of naive CD8, 2% to 2.5% of memory CD4, and approximately 0.41% of memory CD8 clonotypes.

With regard to this clone: Its target antigen remains unknown. No per-base quality is available; no much larger clone lies one base away.

Healthy HIV-negative adults with no recently reported acute infections or vaccinations were included as donors. Only Caucasian adults living in Nashville, Tennessee, USA were represented among the donors. CD4+ T cells were enriched by magnetic negative selection; naive cells were then positively selected on CD45RA, and the negative fraction formed the memory subset. Blood was obtained by leukapheresis, after which PBMCs were separated by Ficoll-Histopaque density gradient centrifugation and cryopreserved in liquid nitrogen vapor phase. Purity and quantity of every magnetically sorted T cell population were checked by analytical flow cytometry. Genomic DNA was isolated from each sorted fraction and quantified by UV absorbance on a Nanodrop 2000c. At the junction V is shortened by 0 bases and J by 0 bases; bases outside the gene matches: 4. The CDR3 starts with the cysteine, ends with the phenylalanine, and has 16 residues. Only the CDR3 part of the read is kept: 48 bases, read in frame from the first base. Taken from the germline V gene, the CDR1 and CDR2 loops are MNHNS and SASEGT.

Using the deep immunoSEQ assay, multiplex PCR amplified TCR CDR3 regions from genomic DNA. Extracted genomic DNA from each cell subset was spread evenly across all wells of several immunoSEQ 96-well plates, with each plate serving as a replicate. For sorted subsets, 200 ng of genomic DNA, equivalent to 25,000 to 35,000 T cell genomes, went into each replicate PCR. The purified libraries were quantified using a Qubit 3.0 fluorometer, sized with a Bioanalyzer 2100, and then quantified again using the KAPA Library Quantification kit. Every immunoSEQ 96-well plate was sequenced on a dedicated single-read 150-cycle Illumina NextSeq 550 flow cell. The original pipeline was this. Because the immunoSEQ output held only junctional sequences and lacked quality scores, the filtering could not match the filtering applied to full-length reads. To assign V/J genes and CDR3, sequences were annotated using PyIR, a Python wrapper for IgBLAST v1.9, with IMGT germline references. Reads were filtered out if the reads had weak V/J assignments (E-value above 1e-6), no CDR3, stop codons, out-of-frame junctions, or ambiguous translated residues. V3J clonotypes were defined as sequences sharing the same inferred V gene, J gene, and CDR3 amino acid sequence. The percentage overlap between two repertoires was calculated by dividing the number of shared unique clonotypes by the size of the smaller repertoire. Repertoire richness was assessed with RTK rarefaction, the Chao1 estimator, and Recon v2.1 estimates of unobserved clonotypes. Generation probabilities were computed with OLGA for all TCRbeta clonotypes obtained by the gDNA method from four donors. TCRdb provides this immuneACCESS table in a form limited to in-frame rearrangements. Some clones are lacking; in checked studies, under half of them reflect an unresolved V gene, and why the rest are absent is not known. That table gives V, J and clone size, and the DNA gave D and trimming. The table for this sample lists under 2,500,000 clones; approximately 94% of them were counted only once. Over 0.1% of the sample lies in the top ten.

Sequencing was carried out using naive CD4+ T cells sorted from blood. According to the study, the label for this sample's cell subset or site signals: CD45RA+ positively selected. The sequence joins TRBV6-1 to TRBJ2-7, and TRBD2 aligns with 8 junction nucleotides. The clonotype comes from a man aged 18 to 29 in good health. The bases are TGTGCCAGCAGTGAAGCCCTAGCGGGCAACTCCTACGAGCAGTACTTC. Its translation reads: CASSEALAGNSYEQYF.